The 28 T cell receptor beta chains given below trace back to one sample, sequenced in a study of blood T cells in healthy people across ages. A second PCR, run for roughly 7 to 12 cycles, used a sample-barcoded 5' primer plus a J-beta primer mix. TCRdb called the 5' RACE reads again in MiXCR, with one record for every CDR3 protein. Among around 1,900,000 distinct CDR3 sequences listed, approximately 39% were seen once. Sequencing used blood. Receptors originate from a human donor in good health.

This sequence joins TRBV15 and TRBJ2-1, with 7 bases lining up with TRBD1. This CDR3 is 15 amino acids long. CDR1 and CDR2 from the germline V gene are LNHNV and YYDKDF (reference sequence). J lost 7 bases, V lost 0 bases, and 6 bases had no gene match. The CDR3 DNA reads as TGTGCCACCAGCAGAGACCTCGGGGACAGAAATGAGCAGTTCTTC. Protein product: CATSRDLGDRNEQFF.

The rearrangement links TRBV7-2 to TRBJ2-3; either TRBD1 or TRBD2 may fit D (7 bases each). Trimming cost V 5 bases and J 7 bases, with 22 bases left between them. This CDR3 has 16 amino acids. The germline V gene encodes CDR1 SGHTA and CDR2 FQGNSA. As DNA, the CDR3 is TGTGCCAGCAGCCCCCAGGGGGGGCCCATTGCACATACGCAGTATTTT. As protein: CASSPQGGPIAHTQYF.

The J gene is TRBJ1-2, the V gene TRBV11-3; unclear D gene. Between the trimmed V and J ends, which lost 0 bases and 6 bases, there was a span of 17 bases. The CDR3 spans 16 residues. CDR1 is SGHNT, CDR2 YENEEA, per germline. CDR3 coding DNA: TGTGCCAGCAGCTTAGATAAGATGGGTTTATCGGATGGCTACACCTTC. Translated, it gives CASSLDKMGLSDGYTF.

Concerning this clonotype: Compared with germline, one end of the junction differs, possibly owing to a read error. The V and J genes are TRBV6-6 and TRBJ2-7, with no clear D. Germline V lookup: CDR1 MNHNY, CDR2 SVGAGI (reference sequence). This CDR3 is 13 amino acids long. CDR3 sequence (DNA): TGTGCCAGCAGTTACTCGATTGAATACGGGCAGTACTTC. It translates to CASSYSIEYGQYF.

This clonotype was counted ten times or more. The chain couples TRBV14 to TRBJ1-1; tentatively, D is TRBD1 (5 bases). Germline loops: CDR1 SGHDN, CDR2 FVKESK. V was pared by 8 bases and J by 0 bases, with 10 bases between. This CDR3 contains 13 residues. The CDR3 region is CASSRTLNTEAFF. CDR3 in DNA: TGTGCCAGCTCACGGACACTGAACACTGAAGCTTTCTTT.

The chain recombines TRBV7-2 with TRBJ2-5; 11 bases match TRBD2. V shed 5 bases, J shed 9 bases, and the junction held 14 bases outside the gene matches. CDR1 is SGHTA and CDR2 is FQGNSA in the germline V gene. The CDR3 is made up of 16 amino acids. CDR3 protein: CASSRELTSGVDPQYF. The CDR3 bases are TGTGCCAGCAGCCGAGAGCTGACTAGCGGGGTGGATCCCCAGTACTTC.

About this clonotype itself: The junction shows a germline mismatch at one end, possibly a read error. The V gene is TRBV6-6, the J gene TRBJ2-7; the D is unclear. Germline lookup yields CDR1 MNHNY and CDR2 SVGAGI (reference sequence). CDR3 length: 13 residues. The CDR3 bases are TGTGCCAGCGGTTACGGGTTAGTCTACAAGCAGTACTTC. Translation: CASGYGLVYKQYF.

This clonotype turned up a few times. V gene TRBV5-5 combines with J gene TRBJ1-5; maybe TRBD1 (5 bases). CDR1 is SGHKS and CDR2 is YYEKEE in the germline V gene (reference sequence). The CDR3 is 16 residues long. V was shortened by 2 bases and J by 0 bases, with 12 bases between the two germline ends. The CDR3 here is CASSLGGAYSNQPQHF. The CDR3 DNA sequence: TGTGCCAGCAGCTTAGGTGGGGCTTATAGCAATCAGCCCCAGCATTTT.

The V call is TRBV28, the J call TRBJ2-4, with 7 bases identical to TRBD1. The J call may be incorrect, as the DNA end agrees better with TRBJ2-7. Germline V CDR1 and CDR2: MDHEN, SYDVKM. This CDR3 contains 16 residues. The CDR3 spells CASSEDRLLIPYEQYF. The CDR3 nucleotides read TGTGCCAGCAGTGAGGACAGGCTGTTAATCCCTTACGAGCAGTACTTC.

Only a few counts were recorded for this clonotype. This sequence joins TRBV20-1 and TRBJ2-1, with a tentative D call TRBD2 (6 bases). This CDR3 is built from 15 residues. V lost 5 bases to trimming and J lost 0 bases, with 14 bases between them. CDR1 is DFQATT and CDR2 is SNEGSKA in the germline V gene (reference sequence). For the CDR3, the DNA is TGCAGTGCTCCTCAAGGAGGGAGCTCCTACAATGAGCAGTTCTTC. Protein: CSAPQGGSSYNEQFF.

This clonotype turned up a few times. The V call is TRBV5-1, the J call TRBJ2-4; TRBD1 is a possible D gene (5 bases). Germline CDR1 reads SGHRS; CDR2 reads YFSETQ. Between the trimmed V and J ends, which lost 0 bases and 2 bases, there was a span of 9 bases. CDR3 size: 15 residues. CDR3 nucleotide sequence: TGCGCCAGCAGCTTGGTGGCAGGGACCAAAAACATTCAGTACTTC. It specifies CASSLVAGTKNIQYF.

The chain recombines TRBV3-1 with TRBJ2-5; a weak D match, TRBD1 (5 bases). The CDR3 consists of 12 residues. V dropped 1 base and J dropped 11 bases, with 11 bases sitting between them. Germline V CDR1 and CDR2: LGHDT, YNNKEL (reference sequence). The CDR3 spells CASSQGQREQYF. The CDR3 bases are TGTGCCAGCAGCCAAGGACAGAGAGAGCAGTACTTC.

This clonotype was seen only a few times. The chain employs TRBV29-1 and TRBJ2-7; tentative D call: TRBD2 (6 bases). The V and J ends lost 4 bases and 4 bases respectively, with 20 bases between them. The CDR3 totals 15 residues. The germline V gene has CDR1 SQVTM and CDR2 ANQGSEA. The CDR3, as DNA: TGCAGCGTTGGAGGAGGGAGCACCGTCGGGTACGAGCAGTACTTC. Translated, it gives CSVGGGSTVGYEQYF.

Many counts were recorded for this clonotype. This chain links TRBV27 with TRBJ2-3; 10 nucleotides agree with TRBD2. Trimming cost V 6 bases and J 4 bases; bases outside gene matches: 4. Germline CDR1 MNHEY, CDR2 SMNVEV (reference sequence). The CDR3 runs to 14 residues. CDR3: CASRPGLASDTQYF. The DNA for the CDR3 is TGTGCCAGCAGACCGGGACTAGCGTCAGATACGCAGTATTTT.

This clonotype was detected a few times. This chain links TRBV20-1 with TRBJ2-7; 7 bases agree with TRBD1. CDR3 length equals 14 residues. V dropped 4 bases and J dropped 0; count of bases not matched to a gene: 6. Germline V gene sequence: CDR1 DFQATT, CDR2 SNEGSKA (reference sequence). This CDR3 is CSAIRQGSSYEQYF. The DNA for the CDR3 is TGCAGTGCTATTCGACAGGGAAGCTCCTACGAGCAGTACTTC.

The chain couples TRBV2 to TRBJ2-1, with 10 positions matching TRBD2. The CDR3 is 15 residues long. V lost 7 bases and J lost 7; bases outside the gene matches: 10. Per the germline V gene, CDR1 is SNHLY and CDR2 is FYNNEI. CDR3 nucleotides: TGTGCCAGCAAGACAGCGGGGGGGTGGGTAAATGAGCAGTTCTTC. This encodes CASKTAGGWVNEQFF.

There are many counts of this clonotype. The junction does not match germline at one end; this may be a read error. The V and J genes are TRBV12-3 or TRBV12-4 and TRBJ1-2; tentatively, D is TRBD1 (6 bases). This CDR3 contains 12 residues. The CDR3 DNA is TGTGCCAGCAGCTTAGAAGGGGGAGGCTACACCTTC. As protein: CASSLEGGGYTF.

The V call is TRBV5-6, the J call TRBJ2-7; D may be TRBD2 (5 bases). This CDR3 is built from 16 residues. With 6 bases removed from V and 1 base from J, the gap between germline ends came to 20 bases. Per the germline V gene, CDR1 is SGHDT and CDR2 is YYEEEE. CDR3 sequence: CASTPLNARGSYEQYF. The CDR3 DNA reads as TGTGCCAGCACCCCGTTGAACGCCCGGGGATCCTACGAGCAGTACTTC. The whole variable domain, remainder taken from reference TRBV5-6 and TRBJ2-7, is DAGVTQSPTHLIKTRGQQVTLRCSPKSGHDTVSWYQQALGQGPQFIFQYYEEEERQRGNFPDRFSGHQFPNYSSELNVNALLLGDSALYLCASTPLNARGSYEQYFGPGTRLTVT.

The count of this clonotype is one. The chain couples TRBV7-8 to TRBJ1-1; the D gene is possibly TRBD1 (6 bases). CDR1 is SGHVS, CDR2 FQNEAQ, per germline. With 4 bases removed from V and 5 bases from J, the gap between germline ends came to 11 bases. CDR3 length: 13 residues. This CDR3 is CASSSLTGTEAFF. In DNA form, the CDR3 reads TGTGCCAGCAGCTCCCTGACAGGTACTGAAGCTTTCTTT.

Points on this clonotype: A much larger clone differs by one base, so this may be a read error. The rearrangement joins TRBV7-9 to TRBJ2-5; unclear D gene. CDR3 length: 15 residues. Germline V gene lookup returns CDR1 SEHNR and CDR2 FQNEAQ (reference sequence). This CDR3 reads CTSSLVTVRWETQYF. Here the CDR3 DNA reads TGTACCAGCAGCTTAGTTACAGTGCGGTGGGAGACCCAGTACTTC.

This clonotype came up a few times. This rearrangement joins TRBV20-1 to TRBJ2-1, with TRBD2 identical over 7 bases. J lost 6 bases, V lost 7 bases, and 18 bases had no gene match. The CDR3 is 16 amino acids. Germline CDR1 is DFQATT and CDR2 is SNEGSKA (reference sequence). DNA of the CDR3: TGCAGTGTTCTAGAGAGGGCTAGCGGCTTCGGCAATGAGCAGTTCTTC. Translated: CSVLERASGFGNEQFF.

The chain has TRBV6-7 and TRBJ1-5; D uncertain. TRBV6-7 is sorted into the ORF group, with uncertain function. The CDR3 spans 15 residues. V lost 0 bases, J lost 5 bases, and 11 bases lay in between. The CDR3, as DNA: TGTGCCAGCAGTTACTCGAGAGTGGTCGATCAGCCCCAGCATTTT. It encodes CASSYSRVVDQPQHF.

This chain connects TRBV12-3 or TRBV12-4 to TRBJ1-2; D unresolved. CDR3 size: 13 residues. The V and J ends lost 7 bases and 5 bases respectively, with 14 bases between them. CDR3 DNA sequence: TGTGCCAGCACCTTTCGAGGACTGTATGGCTACACCTTC. Encoded protein: CASTFRGLYGYTF.

V and J are TRBV20-1 and TRBJ2-4, with 7 positions matching TRBD1. TRBJ2-7 matches the DNA end more closely, so the J call is doubtful. CDR1 and CDR2 from the germline V gene are DFQATT and SNEGSKA (reference sequence). This CDR3 spans 13 amino acids. CDR3 amino acids: CSALDREPYEQYF. CDR3 DNA: TGCAGTGCCCTCGACAGGGAACCCTACGAGCAGTACTTC.

V is TRBV6-5 and J is TRBJ2-1; D is perhaps TRBD2 (6 bases). CDR1 MNHEY and CDR2 SVGAGI come from the germline V gene. Trimming pared 6 bases from V and 7 bases from J, leaving 13 bases between. This CDR3 has 13 residues. CDR3 sequence: CASRHGGSNEQFF. In nucleotides, the CDR3 is TGTGCCAGCAGACACGGGGGATCTAATGAGCAGTTCTTC.

The chain carries TRBV3-1 and TRBJ2-4; TRBD2 is a possible D gene (6 bases). The better agreement between TRBJ2-7 and the DNA end casts doubt on the J call. CDR1 is LGHDT and CDR2 is YNNKEL in the germline V gene (reference sequence). The CDR3 runs 14 residues. The CDR3 spells CASSPRDFYYEQYF. The DNA of the CDR3 is TGTGCCAGCAGCCCCCGGGACTTTTACTACGAGCAGTACTTC.

The V gene is TRBV4-1, the J gene TRBJ1-5; weak D call: TRBD1 (5 bases). The CDR3 covers 17 residues. V was clipped by 0 bases and J by 1 base, with 13 bases between them. Looked up from germline, CDR1 is MGHRA and CDR2 is YSYEKL. CDR3 sequence: CASSQEWGGLSNQPQHF. DNA for the CDR3: TGCGCCAGCAGCCAAGAGTGGGGGGGGTTGAGCAATCAGCCCCAGCATTTT.

The J gene is TRBJ1-6, the V gene TRBV5-5, with unresolved D. Germline lookup yields CDR1 SGHKS and CDR2 YYEKEE (reference sequence). This CDR3 comprises 15 residues. Trimming stripped 0 bases from V and 7 bases from J, with 11 bases between. This CDR3 is CASSLDYLLNSPLHF. In DNA, the CDR3 is TGTGCCAGCAGCTTGGACTACCTCCTCAATTCACCCCTCCACTTT.